The 25 T cell receptor beta chains given below trace back to one sample, sequenced in a study of metastatic and nonmetastatic thyroid tumors. All patients were treatment-naive before thyroid surgery. With MiXCR, TCRdb called clones anew from the PCR reads. The data hold fewer than 40,000 clones, with about 19% observed a single time. The sample taken for sequencing was tumor tissue. The receptors shown here come from a female donor with papillary thyroid cancer or a benign thyroid nodule (not recorded which). Some clones in this sample may be carry-over from other donors' samples.

This rearrangement joins TRBV2 to TRBJ1-2, with D perhaps matching TRBD1 (5 bases). Per germline, CDR1 SNHLY and CDR2 FYNNEI. V lost 9 bases to trimming and J lost 3 bases, with 23 bases between them. The CDR3 covers 16 residues. The CDR3 region is CASRPGLRVYYYGYTF. CDR3 bases: TGTGCCAGTCGCCCGGGACTGCGGGTTTATTACTATGGCTACACCTTC.

This clone showed up just a few times. The gene calls are TRBV27 and TRBJ1-6; weak D call: TRBD1 (5 bases). The CDR3 sequence is 14 residues long. The germline CDR1 and CDR2 sequences are MNHEY and SMNVEV (reference sequence). V was shortened by 2 bases and J by 7 bases, with 9 bases between the two germline ends. Written as DNA, the CDR3 is TGTGCCAGCAGTTTAGGGGCCCCGAATTCACCCCTCCACTTT. Translating gives CASSLGAPNSPLHF.

This clone occurred many times. V usage is TRBV27 and J usage is TRBJ1-1, with TRBD1 as a possible D gene (6 bases). The CDR3 contains 13 residues. Trimming took off 6 bases at V and 1 base at J, with 9 bases between the two ends. CDR1 and CDR2 (germline): MNHEY, SMNVEV (reference sequence). The CDR3 DNA reads TGTGCCAGCAGGAGGGGACAGAACACTGAAGCTTTCTTT. Encoded protein: CASRRGQNTEAFF.

This clone was seen a handful of times. The J gene is TRBJ1-4, the V gene TRBV15; 9 positions agree with TRBD1. From germline, CDR1 is LNHNV and CDR2 YYDKDF (reference sequence). V dropped 1 base and J dropped 2; count of bases not matched to a gene: 5. The CDR3 totals 17 residues. The CDR3 region is CATSRVQGAQTNEKLFF. The CDR3 DNA is TGTGCCACCAGCAGAGTACAGGGGGCGCAGACTAATGAAAAACTGTTTTTT.

The sample holds many counts of this clone. The chain links TRBV11-1 to TRBJ2-3; 13 bases fit TRBD2. The CDR3 has 17 residues. Germline V gene lookup returns CDR1 SGHAT and CDR2 FQDESV (reference sequence). The J segment lost 3 bases and the V segment lost 3 bases, leaving 6 bases of the junction unmatched. The CDR3 DNA reads as TGTGCCAGCAGCTTTGGACTAGCGGGGGCCAGGACAGATACGCAGTATTTT. The encoded protein is CASSFGLAGARTDTQYF. Drawing the rest from reference TRBV11-1 and TRBJ2-3, the complete variable domain is EAEVAQSPRYKITEKSQAVAFWCDPISGHATLYWYRQILGQGPELLVQFQDESVVDDSQLPKDRFSAERLKGVDSTLKIQPAELGDSAMYLCASSFGLAGARTDTQYFGPGTRLTVL.

The sample holds many counts of this clone. A much larger clonotype is one base distant, so this may be a read error. The genes are TRBV12-5 and TRBJ2-3; D possibly uses TRBD1 or TRBD2 (5 bases each). This CDR3 is 17 amino acids long. The germline CDR1 and CDR2 sequences are LGHNT and FRNRAP. CDR3 protein: CASGLGGGSSFGDAQYF. In nucleotides, the CDR3 is TGTGCTAGTGGTTTGGGGGGCGGGTCGTCGTTCGGAGATGCGCAGTATTTT.

As regards this clone: Given a much more abundant clone one base away, this may be a read error. The chain combines TRBV27 with TRBJ2-1; D tentatively fits TRBD1 or TRBD2 (5 bases each). This CDR3 has 13 amino acids. Germline CDR1 and CDR2: MNHEY and SMNVEV (reference sequence). The CDR3 loop reads CACSPGSYNEQFF. CDR3 sequence (DNA): TGTGCCTGCAGTCCAGGGAGCTACAATGAGCAGTTCTTC.

This clone was seen ten or more times. The chain recombines TRBV18 with TRBJ1-1; possible D gene TRBD1, 5 bases. This CDR3 is 15 amino acids long. Germline V CDR1 and CDR2: KGHSH, LQKENI. Deletions cut 6 bases from V and 1 base from J, with 15 bases between. The DNA for the CDR3 is TGTGCCAGCTCTTTTGGGGCTGTGGGGAACACTGAAGCTTTCTTT. The encoded protein is CASSFGAVGNTEAFF.

Comments on this clone: A single base separates this from a much larger clone, so it may be a read error. The J gene is TRBJ2-1, the V gene TRBV5-5; D remains ambiguous. The CDR3 has 12 residues. Germline assignment: CDR1 SGHKS and CDR2 YYEKEE (reference sequence). The CDR3 loop reads CVSSPVGNEQFF. CDR3 bases: TGTGTCAGCAGCCCAGTAGGCAATGAGCAGTTCTTC.

This clone was detected ten times or more. The chain joins TRBV4-1 to TRBJ1-1; perhaps TRBD1 as D (5 bases). Trimming stripped 1 base from V and 9 bases from J, with 9 bases between. Germline V gene data show CDR1 as MGHRA and CDR2 as YSYEKL. This CDR3 has 12 amino acids. The CDR3 DNA reads as TGCGCCAGCAGCCAAGCTCCAGGGCAAGCTTTCTTT. It yields the protein CASSQAPGQAFF.

This clone was observed at least ten times. J is TRBJ1-2 and V is TRBV2; D is undetermined. V was shortened by 11 bases and J by 1 base, with 20 bases between the two germline ends. The CDR3 covers 15 residues. Germline V gives CDR1 SNHLY, CDR2 FYNNEI. CDR3 nucleotides: TGTGCCGGCTTGTCCGCGGAGGGAGATAACTATGGCTACACCTTC. Its translation: CAGLSAEGDNYGYTF.

This clone was recorded at least ten times. A much larger clone lies a single base off, so this may be a read error. The chain uses TRBV12-3 or TRBV12-4 and TRBJ1-2, with D tentatively TRBD1 (5 bases). V dropped 6 bases and J dropped 2 bases, with 16 bases sitting between them. The CDR3 runs 15 residues. CDR3 sequence: CASSLSPGENYGYTF. The CDR3 nucleotides are TGTGCCAGCAGCCTATCTCCGGGGGAGAACTATGGCTACACCTTC.

The CDR3 DNA follows: TGTGCCAGCAGTTGTGGGCATTACGAGCAGTACTTC. Translation gives CASSCGHYEQYF. The chain joins TRBV6-5 to TRBJ2-7; the D is unclear. Germline CDR1 is MNHEY and CDR2 is SVGAGI. The CDR3 sequence is 12 residues long. Trimming removed 4 bases at V and 4 bases at J, with 8 bases between.

The CDR3 DNA reads as TGCAGTGCTAGAGATGCGGCCTGGGACACCGGGGAGCTGTTTTTT. This gives the protein CSARDAAWDTGELFF. V and J are TRBV20-1 and TRBJ2-2; the D is unclear. Germline CDR1 reads DFQATT; CDR2 reads SNEGSKA (reference sequence). Trimming cost V 0 bases and J 3 bases, with 11 bases left between them. The CDR3 is made up of 15 amino acids.

The J gene is TRBJ1-2, the V gene TRBV5-1, with TRBD1 matching over 9 bases. The V gene end was trimmed by 5 bases and the J gene end by 7 bases; junction bases not matched to a gene: 12. CDR3 length: 15 residues. Germline-derived CDR1 and CDR2 are SGHRS and YFSETQ. The CDR3 spells CASRMGQGKGGGYTF. CDR3 bases: TGCGCCAGCAGGATGGGACAGGGAAAGGGGGGTGGCTACACCTTC.

This chain joins TRBV4-1 and TRBJ2-2; 9 nucleotides match TRBD2. J was trimmed by 6 bases and V by 4 bases; bases with no gene match: 9. The CDR3 runs 16 residues. Germline assignment: CDR1 MGHRA and CDR2 YSYEKL. The CDR3 loop reads CASSRSFSGSAGELFF. In nucleotides, the CDR3 is TGCGCCAGCAGCCGAAGCTTTAGCGGGAGCGCCGGGGAGCTGTTTTTT.

The chain recombines TRBV20-1 with TRBJ2-3; a weak D match, TRBD2 (6 bases). Germline loops: CDR1 DFQATT, CDR2 SNEGSKA (reference sequence). The V and J ends lost 5 bases and 4 bases respectively, with 19 bases between them. The CDR3 is 15 residues long. Here the CDR3 reads CSAATSWGNPDTQYF. DNA for the CDR3: TGCAGTGCTGCCACTAGCTGGGGCAACCCAGATACGCAGTATTTT.

This chain links TRBV6-1 with TRBJ1-1; D gene unclear. V lost 7 bases and J 7 bases, leaving 22 bases between the germline ends. Germline loops: CDR1 MNHNS, CDR2 SASEGT. This CDR3 is 15 amino acids long. The CDR3 DNA is TGTGCCAGCATTTATATTATACGGGCGAGGATTGAAGCTTTCTTT. Protein sequence: CASIYIIRARIEAFF.

This clone has ten or more counts. V and J are TRBV20-1 and TRBJ1-2; perhaps TRBD1 as D (6 bases). Germline-derived CDR1 and CDR2 are DFQATT and SNEGSKA (reference sequence). CDR3 size: 13 residues. V was pared by 6 bases and J by 8 bases, with 19 bases between. In DNA, the CDR3 is TGCAGTGCCGATGGACAGTTCTACGAGGGCTACACCTTC. This translates into CSADGQFYEGYTF.

This clone was recorded many times. The rearrangement links TRBV14 to TRBJ2-1; D is ambiguous. V gave up 5 bases and J gave up 6 bases, with 14 bases separating them. The CDR3 runs to 14 residues. Germline V gene data show CDR1 as SGHDN and CDR2 as FVKESK. The CDR3 reads CASSTSRGVNEQFF. In DNA, the CDR3 is TGTGCCAGCAGCACATCTCGTGGGGTCAATGAGCAGTTCTTC.

V is TRBV12-3 or TRBV12-4 and J is TRBJ2-2; TRBD1 agrees at 7 bases. V lost 7 bases, J lost 4 bases, and 9 bases stayed unmatched. CDR3 length: 15 amino acids. The CDR3 sequence: CASKGAGMGTGELFF. The DNA of the CDR3 is TGTGCCAGCAAGGGGGCAGGGATGGGCACCGGGGAGCTGTTTTTT.

This clone has ten or more counts. The junction departs from the called germline gene at one end, perhaps through a read error. The chain joins TRBV3-1 to TRBJ2-7; 11 bases fit TRBD2. The CDR3 runs 16 residues. The germline V gene has CDR1 LGHDT and CDR2 YNNKEL (reference sequence). Here the CDR3 reads CASNQGAGTSGYEQYF. CDR3 in DNA: TGTGCCAGCAACCAAGGGGCAGGGACTAGCGGTTACGAGCAGTACTTC.

Remarks on this clone: This may be a read error, as it is one base from a much larger clone. This chain connects TRBV7-9 to TRBJ2-5; perhaps TRBD1 as D (6 bases). The CDR3 covers 13 residues. Germline CDR1 is SEHNR and CDR2 is FQNEAQ (reference sequence). V was pared by 3 bases and J by 7 bases, with 12 bases between. The CDR3: CASSFSTGLTQYF. CDR3 DNA sequence: TGTGCCAGCAGCTTCTCCACAGGGTTGACCCAGTACTTC.

This clone was picked up a small number of times. A read error may be the cause here, since a much bigger clone is one base away. CDR3 coding DNA: TGTGCCAGCAGGAGACAGGTGGATGAAGAACTGTTTTTT. Protein: CASRRQVDEELFF. The chain couples TRBV6-1 to TRBJ1-4; maybe TRBD1 (6 bases). CDR1 is MNHNS, CDR2 SASEGT, per germline. The CDR3 covers 13 residues.

This clone was recorded once. The rearrangement uses TRBV5-1 and TRBJ2-7; 8 bases fit TRBD2. The length of the CDR3 is 15 residues. Germline V gene data show CDR1 as SGHRS and CDR2 as YFSETQ. The junction had 4 bases not matched to a gene; V was cut back by 2 bases and J by 0 bases. CDR3 nucleotides: TGCGCCAGCAGCTTAACTAGCGGTAGCTCCTACGAGCAGTACTTC. Protein: CASSLTSGSSYEQYF.